Following are 19 T cell receptor beta chains from one sample sequenced in a study of blood T cell repertoires in COVID-19. Repertoires were generated with immunoSEQ multiplex PCR, while TCRdb's copy carries only in-frame clones and drops some. The sample includes approximately 240,000 clones, approximately 87% of them seen just once. Input material: PBMCs or T cells enriched from blood (not recorded which). These receptors all come from a woman aged 45-60 years in a cohort exposed to, infected with or recovered from COVID-19 (not recorded which).

V gene TRBV18 combines with J gene TRBJ2-4; weak D call: TRBD1 (5 bases). Per germline, CDR1 KGHSH and CDR2 LQKENI. The germline V and J ends were trimmed by 3 bases and 9 bases, with 15 bases remaining between them. This CDR3 has 14 amino acids. For the CDR3, the DNA is TGTGCCAGCTCACCCCCGAACCAGGGTGGCATTCAGTACTTC. As protein: CASSPPNQGGIQYF.

V is TRBV28 and J is TRBJ1-5; D unresolved. Trimming cost V 8 bases and J 0 bases, with 17 bases left between them. Looked up from germline, CDR1 is MDHEN and CDR2 is SYDVKM. The CDR3 runs 16 residues. CDR3 sequence reads: CASLPPGSFSNQPQHF. CDR3 DNA sequence: TGTGCCAGCCTACCGCCGGGGTCATTTAGCAATCAGCCCCAGCATTTT.

The genes are TRBV4-2 and TRBJ1-4; D uncertain. V was shortened by 0 bases and J by 7 bases, with 6 bases between the two germline ends. Germline V gene sequence: CDR1 LGHNA, CDR2 YNFKEQ. CDR3 size: 13 residues. In nucleotides, the CDR3 is TGTGCCAGCAGCCAAGAGTATCCTGAAAAACTGTTTTTT. Translating it yields CASSQEYPEKLFF.

V is TRBV27 and J is TRBJ1-6; 8 bases agree with TRBD1. This CDR3 spans 15 amino acids. Per the germline V gene, CDR1 is MNHEY and CDR2 is SMNVEV (reference sequence). Germline trimming cut 7 bases from V and 7 bases from J; bases unmatched to any gene: 9. The CDR3 spells CASTPRGLENSPLHF. As DNA, the CDR3 is TGTGCCAGCACCCCCAGGGGGCTCGAGAATTCACCCCTCCACTTT.

This clone showed up just a few times. The V call is TRBV28, the J call TRBJ2-5, with 7 bases fitting TRBD2. The CDR3 is made up of 14 amino acids. Germline V gene data show CDR1 as MDHEN and CDR2 as SYDVKM. The V gene end was trimmed by 4 bases and the J gene end by 2 bases; junction bases not matched to a gene: 4. CDR3 DNA sequence: TGTGCCAGCAGTTCAGCAGCGGGACAAGAGACCCAGTACTTC. This translates into CASSSAAGQETQYF. The complete variable domain, with remaining parts taken from reference TRBV28 and TRBJ2-5, reads DVKVTQSSRYLVKRTGEKVFLECVQDMDHENMFWYRQDPGLGLRLIYFSYDVKMKEKGDIPEGYSVSREKKERFSLILESASTNQTSMYLCASSSAAGQETQYFGPGTRLLVL.

The rearrangement uses TRBV29-1 and TRBJ2-7; D is undetermined. The CDR3 has 13 residues. Trimming shortened V by 7 bases and J by 3 bases, and 16 bases separated the two germline ends. Per germline, CDR1 SQVTM and CDR2 ANQGSEA. Written as DNA, the CDR3 is TGCAGCGCCCGCGGCCCCGCGCGCTACGAGCAGTACTTC. This codes for CSARGPARYEQYF.

The chain uses TRBV9 and TRBJ2-5, with TRBD2 matching 10 bases. Germline values: CDR1 SGDLS, CDR2 YYNGEE. J gave up 7 bases and V 2 bases, and 2 bases lay outside the gene matches. The CDR3 runs 13 residues. The CDR3 sequence: CASSVLAGGTQYF. The CDR3 DNA follows: TGTGCCAGCAGCGTGTTAGCGGGGGGGACCCAGTACTTC.

The chain joins TRBV6-6 to TRBJ2-1, with D maybe TRBD2 (6 bases). The CDR3 is 11 residues long. V lost 6 bases and J lost 9, with 9 bases in between. Per germline, CDR1 MNHNY and CDR2 SVGAGI (reference sequence). CDR3 protein: CASSPGSEQFF. CDR3 bases: TGTGCCAGCAGCCCCGGGAGTGAGCAGTTCTTC.

This sequence joins TRBV28 and TRBJ2-7, with TRBD2 matching 10 bases. The CDR3 totals 14 residues. CDR1 MDHEN and CDR2 SYDVKM come from the germline V gene. V was clipped by 8 bases and J by 3 bases; unmatched bases: 7. CDR3 sequence reads: CASGASGGNYEQYF. CDR3 DNA sequence: TGTGCCAGCGGGGCTAGCGGGGGAAACTACGAGCAGTACTTC. The full variable domain, with the rest looked up from reference TRBV28 and TRBJ2-7, is DVKVTQSSRYLVKRTGEKVFLECVQDMDHENMFWYRQDPGLGLRLIYFSYDVKMKEKGDIPEGYSVSREKKERFSLILESASTNQTSMYLCASGASGGNYEQYFGPGTRLTVT.

The chain has TRBV28 and TRBJ1-5; the D gene is possibly TRBD1 (5 bases). The CDR3 is 15 residues long. The germline V and J ends were trimmed by 5 bases and 2 bases, with 13 bases remaining between them. Germline V gene lookup returns CDR1 MDHEN and CDR2 SYDVKM. The DNA of the CDR3 is TGTGCCAGCAGTCCGGGTTGGGGCGGCAATCAGCCCCAGCATTTT. Amino acid sequence: CASSPGWGGNQPQHF.

V is TRBV7-3 and J is TRBJ1-6; D may be TRBD1 (5 bases). The CDR3 is made up of 15 amino acids. Deletions cut 2 bases from V and 3 bases from J, with 8 bases between. Germline CDR1 and CDR2: SGHTA and FQGTGA. CDR3 DNA sequence: TGTGCCAGCAGCTTAGGGGGGAGCTATAATTCACCCCTCCACTTT. Its translation is CASSLGGSYNSPLHF.

This chain joins TRBV6-5 and TRBJ1-2, with a weak D call TRBD1 (6 bases). Trimming stripped 6 bases from V and 3 bases from J, with 14 bases between. This CDR3 comprises 14 residues. The germline CDR1 and CDR2 sequences are MNHEY and SVGAGI. Here the CDR3 DNA reads TGTGCCAGCAGCCAGGGGCCTTCTTACTATGGCTACACCTTC. Amino acids: CASSQGPSYYGYTF.

This clone has only a few counts. The chain couples TRBV6-4 to TRBJ1-1; D is undetermined. The CDR3 loop spans 14 amino acids. Trimming stripped 4 bases from V and 0 bases from J, with 9 bases between. The germline V gene encodes CDR1 MRHNA and CDR2 SNTAGT. As DNA, the CDR3 is TGTGCCAGCAGTGCCGGGGTGGTGAACACTGAAGCTTTCTTT. As protein: CASSAGVVNTEAFF.

This chain connects TRBV30 to TRBJ2-7, with a weak D call TRBD1 (5 bases). V lost 7 bases and J lost 5, with 21 bases in between. Germline CDR1 is GTSNPN and CDR2 is SVGIG (reference sequence). The CDR3 extends over 14 amino acids. The CDR3 coding sequence is TGTGCCTATATCCTGGCAGGGATGGGCGACGAGCAGTACTTC. Protein product: CAYILAGMGDEQYF.

This clone was found many times. This same CDR3 is encoded by further DNA sequences in the sample. J is TRBJ2-3 and V is TRBV20-1, with unresolved D. V was clipped by 0 bases and J by 8 bases, with 6 bases between them. The germline V gene has CDR1 DFQATT and CDR2 SNEGSKA (reference sequence). This CDR3 is 11 amino acids long. DNA for the CDR3: TGCAGTGCTAGAGATCTGAGTACGCAGTATTTT. Translation gives CSARDLSTQYF.

The chain recombines TRBV14 with TRBJ2-3; D may be TRBD1 (6 bases). The CDR3 is 19 amino acids. Germline CDR1 is SGHDN and CDR2 is FVKESK. Trimming removed 3 bases from V and 5 bases from J, with 27 bases in between. CDR3 in DNA: TGTGCCAGCAGCCATGGCTTGGCTTTTGACAGGAGTAAAGGAGATACGCAGTATTTT. Encoded protein: CASSHGLAFDRSKGDTQYF.

This chain uses TRBV9 with TRBJ1-2; D unresolved. This CDR3 has 14 residues. V dropped 0 bases and J dropped 6 bases, with 12 bases sitting between them. Looked up from germline, CDR1 is SGDLS and CDR2 is YYNGEE. The DNA of the CDR3 is TGTGCCAGCAGCGTAGGCCCCTTGACTGATGGCTACACCTTC. Translated, it gives CASSVGPLTDGYTF.

The chain couples TRBV11-2 to TRBJ2-5; 8 nucleotides agree with TRBD1. The CDR3 totals 17 residues. Germline lookup yields CDR1 SGHAT and CDR2 FQNNGV. Germline trimming cut 3 bases from V and 5 bases from J; bases unmatched to any gene: 14. CDR3 nucleotide sequence: TGTGCCAGCAGCTTTCGGAGACAGGGGTTCTCCGGGGAGACCCAGTACTTC. This codes for CASSFRRQGFSGETQYF.

This chain uses TRBV2 with TRBJ2-1; 9 nucleotides align to TRBD2. Germline V lookup: CDR1 SNHLY, CDR2 FYNNEI. This CDR3 region has 11 residues. V dropped 6 bases and J dropped 10; count of bases not matched to a gene: 1. CDR3 residues: CASRGTSEQFF. The CDR3 DNA reads TGTGCCAGCAGGGGGACTAGCGAGCAGTTCTTC.